The 16 T cell receptor beta chains given below trace back to one sample, sequenced in a study of cytomegalovirus exposure and HLA in healthy donors (dated by TCRdb to about 2017). The method behind the library was the immunoSEQ multiplex PCR assay. The multiplex PCR relied on a mix of 60 forward primers for TCR Vbeta segments and 13 reverse primers for TCR Jbeta segments. Sourced from immuneACCESS, this table was stored by TCRdb with only in-frame sequences that have V and J called. A share of the clones is absent; for the studies checked, an unresolved V gene accounts for under half, and the remainder has no known explanation. The sample profile shows 150,000 to 180,000 clones; about 70% of them were found once. The ten biggest clones cover about 2.6% of the sample. Sequenced sample: PBMCs. The receptor set was obtained from a man aged 18-30 years in good health and CMV-seronegative.

Concerning this clone itself: An end of the junction differs from the germline gene, which may be a read error. The genes are TRBV19 and TRBJ2-7, with 8 bases matching TRBD1. This CDR3 is built from 14 residues. Germline V lookup: CDR1 LNHDA, CDR2 SQIVND (reference sequence). The CDR3 region has the DNA TGTGCCAGTAGTATGCGCAGGGGGCTCTACCAGCAGTACTTC. It yields the protein CASSMRRGLYQQYF.

The rearrangement uses TRBV5-4 and TRBJ2-1; perhaps TRBD2 as D (5 bases). The CDR3 loop spans 16 amino acids. From germline, CDR1 is SGHNT and CDR2 YYREEE (reference sequence). With 4 bases removed from V and 5 bases from J, the gap between germline ends came to 19 bases. In DNA form, the CDR3 reads TGTGCCAGCAGCCCTGGAGGCGCGACGGCAAACAATGAGCAGTTCTTC. It translates to CASSPGGATANNEQFF.

This sequence joins TRBV4-1 and TRBJ1-5, with TRBD1 matching 12 bases. The ends lost 2 bases at V and 4 bases at J; junction bases unmatched: 3. CDR1 is MGHRA, CDR2 YSYEKL, per germline. There are 16 residues in the CDR3. The CDR3 DNA reads as TGCGCCAGCAGCCAATGGGACAGGGGGCGGAATCAGCCCCAGCATTTT. This codes for CASSQWDRGRNQPQHF.

The chain employs TRBV5-1 and TRBJ1-1, with 8 bases lining up with TRBD1. V shed 4 bases and J 1 base; nucleotides not matched to a gene: 3. CDR1 and CDR2 from the germline V gene are SGHRS and YFSETQ. This CDR3 contains 14 residues. The CDR3 nucleotides are TGCGCCAGCAGCACGGGACAGGCGAACACTGAAGCTTTCTTT. Protein product: CASSTGQANTEAFF. The whole variable domain, filled in from reference TRBV5-1 and TRBJ1-1, reads KAGVTQTPRYLIKTRGQQVTLSCSPISGHRSVSWYQQTPGQGLQFLFEYFSETQRNKGNFPGRFSGRQFSNSRSEMNVSTLELGDSALYLCASSTGQANTEAFFGQGTRLTVV.

The chain links TRBV5-1 to TRBJ1-2; possibly TRBD1 for D (5 bases). The V and J ends lost 4 bases and 0 bases respectively, with 16 bases between them. Germline assignment: CDR1 SGHRS and CDR2 YFSETQ. The CDR3 length is 16 residues. CDR3 in amino acids: CASSPGGGPANYGYTF. DNA for the CDR3: TGCGCCAGCAGCCCCGGGGGGGGACCAGCTAACTATGGCTACACCTTC.

V usage is TRBV2 and J usage is TRBJ2-7, with D uncertain. The germline V gene has CDR1 SNHLY and CDR2 FYNNEI. The length of the CDR3 is 16 residues. CDR3 nucleotide sequence: TGTGCCAGCAGAGAAGGGATAGCCCCGAGCTCCTACGAGCAGTACGTC. Translated, it gives CASREGIAPSSYEQYV.

The chain carries TRBV4-2 and TRBJ2-1; weak D call: TRBD2 (5 bases). The V end was cut by 3 bases, the J end by 5 bases, with 11 bases between. The CDR3 spans 14 residues. Germline V lookup: CDR1 LGHNA, CDR2 YNFKEQ. CDR3 DNA sequence: TGTGCCAGCAGCCAGCTCGGACTTAACAATGAGCAGTTCTTC. Amino acids: CASSQLGLNNEQFF.

The CDR3 bases are TGTGCCAGCTCCCGGGGACAGGGGGGTTTTGGCTACACCTTC. It yields the protein CASSRGQGGFGYTF. The rearrangement joins TRBV18 to TRBJ1-2; TRBD1 matches 11 bases. With V trimmed by 6 bases and J by 7 bases, 7 bases remained unmatched. Germline V gene lookup returns CDR1 KGHSH and CDR2 LQKENI. The CDR3 covers 14 residues.

This clone was counted once. This sequence joins TRBV15 and TRBJ2-2, with TRBD1 matching over 8 bases. This CDR3 is built from 17 residues. V dropped 1 base and J dropped 7; count of bases not matched to a gene: 11. Germline assignment: CDR1 LNHNV and CDR2 YYDKDF (reference sequence). CDR3 DNA: TGTGCCACCAGCAGAGGGGGGTCAGGGGGCGACGGCGGGGAGCTGTTTTTT. Its protein is CATSRGGSGGDGGELFF.

Only one count was recorded for this clone. The chain is built from TRBV15 and TRBJ1-2; D is possibly TRBD1 (5 bases). Germline lookup yields CDR1 LNHNV and CDR2 YYDKDF (reference sequence). This CDR3 is built from 20 residues. V was trimmed by 0 bases and J by 0 bases, leaving 23 bases between them. The CDR3 sequence: CATSRDLWAAREVANYGYTF. CDR3 nucleotides: TGTGCCACCAGCAGAGATCTTTGGGCGGCCAGGGAGGTAGCTAACTATGGCTACACCTTC.

The CDR3 loop reads CASSTPGDTDTQYF. The DNA of the CDR3 is TGTGCCAGCAGCACCCCCGGGGACACAGATACGCAGTATTTT. This chain connects TRBV5-4 to TRBJ2-3; D is perhaps TRBD2 (5 bases). Germline CDR1 reads SGHNT; CDR2 reads YYREEE (reference sequence). V was clipped by 4 bases and J by 2 bases, with 11 bases between them. This CDR3 is 14 amino acids long.

J is TRBJ2-7 and V is TRBV27; possible D gene TRBD2, 5 bases. CDR3 length: 15 residues. Per the germline V gene, CDR1 is MNHEY and CDR2 is SMNVEV (reference sequence). The V gene lost 2 bases and the J gene lost 7 bases, with 18 bases spanning the gap. CDR3: CASSLGSVLTGEQYF. The CDR3 nucleotides are TGTGCCAGCAGTTTAGGGTCCGTGCTAACGGGGGAGCAGTACTTC.

This clone has just a few counts. The rearrangement uses TRBV5-1 and TRBJ1-5; possible D gene TRBD1, 6 bases. V lost 3 bases and J 7 bases, leaving 14 bases between the germline ends. The CDR3 is made up of 14 amino acids. The V gene's germline CDR1 is SGHRS and CDR2 YFSETQ. Here the CDR3 reads CASSSGQKRQPQHF. DNA for the CDR3: TGCGCCAGCAGCTCAGGACAGAAGAGGCAGCCCCAGCATTTT.

The chain combines TRBV19 with TRBJ2-7, with 9 bases lining up with TRBD2. There are 13 residues in the CDR3. CDR1 and CDR2 (germline): LNHDA, SQIVND (reference sequence). Trimming took 8 bases from V and 4 from J; bases not matched to a gene: 6. The CDR3 coding sequence is TGTGCCAGTGCTAGCGGGGCCAGTTACGAGCAGTACTTC. The encoded protein is CASASGASYEQYF.

The rearrangement links TRBV7-9 to TRBJ1-2, with 7 bases identical to TRBD1. Germline CDR1 is SEHNR and CDR2 is FQNEAQ (reference sequence). The V gene end was trimmed by 1 base and the J gene end by 7 bases; junction bases not matched to a gene: 6. CDR3 length: 14 amino acids. This CDR3 reads CASSLVTGDCGYTF. The DNA of the CDR3 is TGTGCCAGCAGCTTAGTTACAGGGGACTGTGGCTACACCTTC.

The chain uses TRBV6-5 and TRBJ2-7; a weak D match, TRBD2 (6 bases). CDR1 MNHEY and CDR2 SVGAGI come from the germline V gene. V was pared by 6 bases and J by 1 base, with 16 bases between. The CDR3 consists of 15 residues. CDR3 loop: CASRIETGLSYEQYF. CDR3 sequence (DNA): TGTGCCAGCAGGATCGAGACGGGACTTTCCTACGAGCAGTACTTC.